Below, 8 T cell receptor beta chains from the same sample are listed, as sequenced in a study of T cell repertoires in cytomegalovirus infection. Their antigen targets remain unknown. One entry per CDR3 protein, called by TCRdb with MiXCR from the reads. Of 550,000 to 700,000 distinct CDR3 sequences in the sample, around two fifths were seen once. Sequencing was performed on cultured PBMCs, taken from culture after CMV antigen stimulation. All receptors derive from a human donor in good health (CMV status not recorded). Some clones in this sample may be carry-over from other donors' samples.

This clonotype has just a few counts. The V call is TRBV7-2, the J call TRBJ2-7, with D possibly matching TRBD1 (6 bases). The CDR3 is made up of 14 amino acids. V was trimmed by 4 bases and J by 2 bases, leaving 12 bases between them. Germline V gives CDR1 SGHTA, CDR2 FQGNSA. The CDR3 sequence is CASSSPDRPYEQYF. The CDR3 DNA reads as TGTGCCAGCAGCTCCCCCGACAGGCCCTACGAGCAGTACTTC.

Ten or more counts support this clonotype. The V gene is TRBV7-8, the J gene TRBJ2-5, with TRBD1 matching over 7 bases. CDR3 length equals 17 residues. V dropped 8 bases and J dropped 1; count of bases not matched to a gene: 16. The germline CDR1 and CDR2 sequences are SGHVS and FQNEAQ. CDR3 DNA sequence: TGTGCCAGCTTCCCACGAGCCCTGTCAGGGGGCCAAGAGACCCAGTACTTC. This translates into CASFPRALSGGQETQYF.

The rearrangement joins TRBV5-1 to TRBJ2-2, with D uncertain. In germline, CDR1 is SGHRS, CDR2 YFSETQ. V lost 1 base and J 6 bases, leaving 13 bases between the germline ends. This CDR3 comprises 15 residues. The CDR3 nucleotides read TGCGCCAGCAGCTTGAAACCCACCCCAGCCGGGGAGCTGTTTTTT. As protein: CASSLKPTPAGELFF.

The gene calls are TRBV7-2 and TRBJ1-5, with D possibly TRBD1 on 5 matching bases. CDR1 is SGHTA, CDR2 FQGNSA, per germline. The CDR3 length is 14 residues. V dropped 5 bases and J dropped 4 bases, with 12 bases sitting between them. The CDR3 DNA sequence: TGTGCCAGCAGCACACGACAGCGTAATCAGCCCCAGCATTTT. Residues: CASSTRQRNQPQHF.

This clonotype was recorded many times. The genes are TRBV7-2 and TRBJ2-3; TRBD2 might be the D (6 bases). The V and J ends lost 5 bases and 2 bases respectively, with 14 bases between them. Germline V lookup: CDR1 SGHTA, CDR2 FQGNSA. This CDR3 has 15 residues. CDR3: CASSAAGLLTDTQYF. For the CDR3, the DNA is TGTGCCAGCAGCGCCGCGGGACTCCTCACAGATACGCAGTATTTT.

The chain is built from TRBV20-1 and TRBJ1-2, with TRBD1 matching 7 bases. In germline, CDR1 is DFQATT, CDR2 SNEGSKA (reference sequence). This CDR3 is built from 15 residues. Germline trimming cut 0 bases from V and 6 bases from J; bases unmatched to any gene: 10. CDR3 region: CSARDRIQGGHGYTF. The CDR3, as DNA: TGCAGTGCTAGAGATCGGATTCAGGGGGGCCATGGCTACACCTTC.

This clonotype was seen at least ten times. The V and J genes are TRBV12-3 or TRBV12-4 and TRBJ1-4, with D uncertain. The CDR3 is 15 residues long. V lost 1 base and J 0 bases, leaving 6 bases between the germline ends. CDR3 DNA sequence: TGTGCCAGCAGTTTAGTACTGTCAACTAATGAAAAACTGTTTTTT. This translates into CASSLVLSTNEKLFF.

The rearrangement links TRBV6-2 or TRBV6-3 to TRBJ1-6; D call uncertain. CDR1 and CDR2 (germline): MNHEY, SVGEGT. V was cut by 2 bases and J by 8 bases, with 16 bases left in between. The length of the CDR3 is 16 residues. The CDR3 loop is CASSYPSPGRDSPLHF. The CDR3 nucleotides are TGTGCCAGCAGTTACCCCTCTCCAGGCCGGGATTCACCCCTCCACTTT.